The T cell receptor beta chain under discussion was sequenced for a study of identical twins (dated by TCRdb to the mid-2010s). At the level of the whole study: To test whether fetal clonotypes persist, the study used deep sequencing on TCR alpha and beta repertoires from monozygotic twins, unrelated adults of various ages, and cord blood. Replicate twin experiments were performed at different times using different library preparation protocols to rule out contamination.

With regard to this clonotype: Its antigen remains unidentified. Qualities for individual bases were not recorded, and no much larger clone is one base off.

CDR1 is given as MNHEY and CDR2 as SMNVEV, both from the germline V gene (reference sequence). The CDR3 measures 15 amino acids from cysteine to phenylalanine. The kept DNA is CDR3 alone, 45 bases in frame from the first base. V loses 3 bases, J loses 4 bases, and the germline ends lie 13 bases apart. Every donor was a healthy Caucasian. The twin cohort comprised three pairs of female monozygotic twins, all aged roughly 18 to 29 years. Positive isolation kits from Invitrogen were used to isolate CD4+ and CD8+ T cell populations. On the study overall, not on this receptor specifically: Excess twin sharing in beta out-of-frame sequences was weaker because fewer shared sequences lowered the signal-to-noise ratio. Out-of-frame TCR alpha sharing in monozygotic twins was systematically underestimated by recombination models, whereas sharing between unrelated individuals was in agreement with the recombination models. Invariant T cells such as MAIT and iNKT could partly confound zero-insertion analyses, though diverse VJ usage argued against this for most clonotypes. Because the same donors could not be followed over many years, conclusions were based on cross-sectional statistical analysis. Fewer insertions were carried by abundant cord blood beta clonotypes; a weaker similar trend was observed in young adult naive repertoires, while no such trend was observed in memory repertoires. Out-of-frame TCR alpha sequences shared between twins showed an excess of low generation-probability sequences compared with coincidental sharing between unrelated individuals.

Receptor amplification or capture employed 5' RACE. TCRdb shows the sequencer as Illumina HiSeq 2000. Template switching added a universal primer binding site, and the final cDNA carried a unique molecular identifier that allowed TCR cDNA molecules to be counted accurately. Specific primers in the conserved constant-segment region were used to synthesize first-strand cDNA for TCR alpha and beta chains. To control for contamination, each cDNA library was double barcoded with a SMART-Mk sample barcode plus Illumina barcodes. TruSeq adapter sequences and Illumina sample barcodes were added in two successive PCR steps. The TCR alpha and beta cDNA libraries were sequenced on the Illumina HiSeq platform using custom primers. The original methods were these. MiGEC processed the raw reads to extract unique molecular identifiers, while MiXCR was used to determine the CDR3 positions. For each individual, recombination models were inferred using an EM algorithm with the repgenHMM and IGoR tools. Shared clonotype analysis was performed with the tcR package in R, normalizing sharing by the product of cloneset sizes. To study raw recombination free of thymic and clonal selection effects, out-of-frame nonproductive sequences were analyzed. TCRdb reanalyzed the raw reads on its own, using fastp at Q25 for trimming and MiXCR for clone calling, and kept in-frame beta chains. Each CDR3 protein appears once, grouped with its most common genes and DNA. The V and J calls here are based on TCRdb, not the publication. Here the sample has roughly 540,000 distinct CDR3 sequences; approximately 22% occur a single time. The top ten hold 0.91% of the sample.

The sample was also linked to a second study, of T cells expressing NK-cell markers. That second report states: TCR beta-chain repertoires were profiled in sorted CD3+CD56+NKG2C+, CD3+CD56+NKG2C- and CD3+CD56-NKG2C+ T-cell subsets from roughly eight donors. Among the eight sequenced donors, only one was HCMV-seronegative, while the other seven were HCMV-seropositive. To restrict sorting to alphabetaTCR-expressing T cells, an anti-gammadeltaTCR antibody was added in several experiments. In six donors, the dominant CD3+CD56+NKG2C+ clonotypes ranked among the top 10 CD8+ clonotypes, making up about 1.0-7.5% of CD8+ T cells. Those dominant clonotypes were again the most abundant among CD3+CD56-NKG2C+ cells in several donors, at roughly 25-65%. It remained unclear whether the expanded NKG2C-expressing T cell clones were specific for HCMV antigens. The study sequenced eight donors, all healthy volunteers chosen at random: three men and five women. To determine HCMV serostatus, a commercial ELISA kit was used to detect HCMV-specific IgG in serum. MIGEC was used to demultiplex reads and group reads by UMI, and MiTCR was used to assemble and quantify clonotypes. To remove erroneous sequences, TCR cDNA sequences were retained only when supported by two or more reads. The tcR package was used for downstream repertoire analysis, and clonotypes were matched between fractions using CDR3 nucleotide sequence together with V segment. Antigen specificity was annotated against VDJdb with VDJmatch, allowing one amino acid substitution in CDR3.

This TCR came from a woman between 18 and 29 years old in good health. This chain joins TRBV27 to TRBJ2-1; tentative D gene TRBD1, with 6 bases matching. Specimen: CD4+ T cells sorted from blood. The nucleotides read TGTGCCAGCAGTTTTGACAGGATCCCATACAATGAGCAGTTCTTC. This is translated as CASSFDRIPYNEQFF.